The TCR beta chain described here comes from a study of T cell responses to AZD1222 COVID-19 vaccine. Profiled with immunoSEQ multiplex PCR; TCRdb holds only in-frame clones, not every one. The repertoire consists of more than 120,000 clones, with about 90% occurring once and the leading ten covering 9.3%. This clone came up once. Its antigen is currently unknown. At the DNA level, this CDR3 is encoded by other sequences in the same sample as well. Study results and caveats: With dominance at 160-218 and 743-854, vaccine-associated CD4 TCRs spanned spike. Baseline seropositivity occurred in only a handful of AZD1222 recipients. Females outnumbered males among donors, who were mostly white British; clonal diversity was possibly underestimated.

The germline V gene has CDR1 KGHSH and CDR2 LQKENI. The CDR3 covers 15 residues. V lost 2 bases and J lost 0; bases outside the gene matches: 1. The receptor's source is an adult who received the AZD1222 COVID-19 vaccine. The chain couples TRBV18 to TRBJ1-5, with TRBD1 identical over 7 bases. The source was peripheral blood, collected 28 days after the second AZD1222 dose. CDR3 sequence: CASSPRDSSNQPQHF. In DNA form, the CDR3 reads TGTGCCAGCTCACCAAGGGACAGTAGCAATCAGCCCCAGCATTTT.